This T cell receptor (beta chain) was sequenced in a study of blood T cell repertoires in COVID-19 (dated by TCRdb to 2018 to 2020). In terms of the full investigation: Samples covering the acute and convalescent phases of COVID-19 were provided by collaborators in the United States, Italy and Spain. The material from the prospective study consisted of cDNA or gDNA derived from T cells, B-cell-depleted T cells, or PBMCs. Deeply sampled blood TCRbeta repertoires from subjects exposed to, actively infected with, or recovered from COVID-19 were included in the dataset. A freely available public database, intended as a resource for researchers studying the immune response to SARS-CoV-2, is where the repertoires were released. The samples were drawn from two sources: the first 160 participants of the ongoing ImmuneRACE study, and 950 to 1,500 subjects contributed by 6 global collaborators. A de-identified subject ID, COVID-19 status, age in years and sex were almost always included in the sample metadata. HLA class I and class II types, where available, came from metadata supplied by the sample provider rather than from assay-based typing. Study-level results and caveats: The quantity of clinical and demographic metadata differed by source and by participant and was supplied without curation.

The collaborating institutions used their own protocols to collect whole blood in K2EDTA tubes. Collaborator samples were shipped for TCRbeta analysis as frozen whole blood, isolated PBMCs, or DNA extracted from either sample type. V gives up 2 bases and J gives up 4 bases, and the segment between their germline ends measures 8 bases. Its CDR3 holds 13 amino acids, cysteine through phenylalanine. Only the CDR3 portion is preserved as DNA: 39 bases, with reading frame beginning at the first base. The germline V gene supplies CDR1 SGHVS and CDR2 FQNEAQ. This clone was recorded a few times. There is no known antigen for this receptor. No much larger clone exists at a distance of one base, and base qualities are not known. TCRbeta CDR3 regions were amplified from genomic DNA using the immunoSEQ Assay, a bias-controlled multiplex PCR. The original pipeline was this. Nucleated cell counts per sample were estimated from amplification of reference gene primers within the assay. To quantify the absolute abundance of each unique TCRbeta CDR3 rearrangement, sequence reads were collapsed and filtered. Productive Simpson clonality was computed per sample as the square root of Simpson's diversity index over productive rearrangements. In TCRdb, the immuneACCESS table is reduced to in-frame sequences with V and J assigned. These tables do not hold every clone; where another copy was compared, an unresolved V gene accounts for under half, and the others remain unexplained. The V and J calls and the clone size are those of that table, but D and trimming were determined from the DNA. The sample data list approximately 270,000 clones, and around nine tenths of these were observed just once. The ten largest clones capture around 2% of the sample.

Sequenced material: peripheral blood. The chain employs TRBV7-8 and TRBJ1-2; the D gene is not confidently resolved. This clonotype originated in a man aged 50-60 years with acute or convalescent COVID-19. This receptor carries the CDR3 CASSLFASYGYTF. The base sequence is TGTGCCAGCAGCTTATTCGCCAGCTATGGCTACACCTTC.